The 30 T cell receptor beta chains below were found in one sample sequenced in a study of blood T cell repertoires in COVID-19. The repertoire was sequenced with immunoSEQ multiplex PCR; TCRdb's copy has only in-frame clones and lacks some. The data show about 370,000 clones, 75% to 90% seen once. The sequenced material came from PBMCs or T cells enriched from blood (not recorded which). The receptors were gathered from a man between 18 and 29 years old who had recovered from COVID-19.

The V call is TRBV3-1 (or the pseudogene TRBV3-2), the J call TRBJ1-3; tentatively, D is TRBD1 (6 bases). Germline V gene sequence: CDR1 LGHDT, CDR2 YNNKEL (reference sequence). CDR3 size: 16 residues. V dropped 5 bases and J dropped 0 bases, with 14 bases sitting between them. CDR3 DNA sequence: TGTGCCAGCAGCTCCACAGGGCTCCACTCTGGAAACACCATATATTTT. The encoded protein is CASSSTGLHSGNTIYF.

This rearrangement joins TRBV6-5 to TRBJ2-7; 7 nucleotides align to TRBD2. The CDR3 runs 15 residues. Germline trimming cut 2 bases from V and 7 bases from J; bases unmatched to any gene: 11. The germline V gene has CDR1 MNHEY and CDR2 SVGAGI. The DNA of the CDR3 is TGTGCCAGCAGTTACGAGGCGGGGGTAAATGGGGAGCAGTACTTC. Its protein is CASSYEAGVNGEQYF.

J is TRBJ1-4 and V is TRBV19, with no clear D. The CDR3 length is 15 residues. Germline-derived CDR1 and CDR2 are LNHDA and SQIVND (reference sequence). The V end lost 7 bases, the J end lost 5 bases, and 17 bases lay between the germline ends. The CDR3 region is CASTRSWRSNEKLFF. CDR3 coding DNA: TGTGCCAGTACTAGAAGCTGGAGGTCGAATGAAAAACTGTTTTTT.

The count of this clone is one. The gene calls are TRBV29-1 and TRBJ1-3, with D unclear. CDR1 is SQVTM, CDR2 ANQGSEA, per germline. The ends were cut back, 7 bases at V and 1 base at J, with 14 bases in the middle. The CDR3 loop spans 14 amino acids. The CDR3 nucleotides read TGCAGCGCCTTGCCGTTGGAGTCTGGAAACACCATATATTTT. Its protein product is CSALPLESGNTIYF. The full variable domain, in which reference TRBV29-1 and TRBJ1-3 provide the parts outside the CDR3, is SAVISQKPSRDICQRGTSLTIQCQVDSQVTMMFWYRQQPGQSLTLIATANQGSEATYESGFVIDKFPISRPNLTFSTLTVSNMSPEDSSIYLCSALPLESGNTIYFGEGSWLTVV.

The chain joins TRBV5-5 to TRBJ2-2; TRBD1 matches at 7 bases. CDR1 is SGHKS, CDR2 YYEKEE, per germline (reference sequence). J was trimmed by 2 bases and V by 0 bases; bases with no gene match: 1. The CDR3 is made up of 15 amino acids. The CDR3 bases are TGTGCCAGCAGCTTGGGGACAGGTAACACCGGGGAGCTGTTTTTT. This encodes CASSLGTGNTGELFF.

The chain has TRBV4-1 and TRBJ1-2; 9 positions match TRBD1. This CDR3 contains 13 residues. V gave up 1 base and J gave up 12 bases; unmatched junction bases: 6. The V gene's germline CDR1 is MGHRA and CDR2 YSYEKL. Here the CDR3 reads CASSQARDRVDTF. CDR3 nucleotide sequence: TGCGCCAGCAGCCAAGCCCGGGACAGGGTGGACACCTTC.

J is TRBJ2-1 and V is TRBV24-1, with D possibly TRBD2 on 6 matching bases. The germline V and J ends were trimmed by 2 bases and 7 bases, with 14 bases remaining between them. This CDR3 is 15 amino acids long. Germline V gene sequence: CDR1 KGHDR, CDR2 SFDVKD. The CDR3 bases are TGTGCCACCAGTGATTCGGGGGTTCTGGGGAATGAGCAGTTCTTC. Protein: CATSDSGVLGNEQFF.

This sequence joins TRBV19 and TRBJ2-1, with 8 bases fitting TRBD2. The CDR3 sequence is 16 residues long. Germline V gene sequence: CDR1 LNHDA, CDR2 SQIVND (reference sequence). V lost 3 bases to trimming and J lost 3 bases; unmatched junction nucleotides: 7. CDR3 region: CASSIIITSGYNEQFF. The CDR3 coding sequence is TGTGCCAGTAGTATTATTATCACTAGCGGCTACAATGAGCAGTTCTTC.

The V and J genes are TRBV6-2 or TRBV6-3 and TRBJ2-2, with 8 bases aligning to TRBD2. Germline V gene data show CDR1 as MNHEY and CDR2 as SVGEGT. The CDR3 contains 17 residues. The trim removed 5 bases at V and 4 bases at J, leaving 12 bases unmatched. CDR3 nucleotides: TGTGCCAGCAGTCCCAGTAGCGGGGAGCTTCCCACCGGGGAGCTGTTTTTT. Amino acids: CASSPSSGELPTGELFF.

The rearrangement uses TRBV6-5 and TRBJ2-1, with D tentatively TRBD1 (5 bases). V dropped 2 bases and J dropped 3 bases, with 11 bases sitting between them. CDR1 and CDR2 (germline): MNHEY, SVGAGI. The CDR3 runs to 15 residues. The CDR3 bases are TGTGCCAGCAGTTACCAGCCAGGGCTCTACAATGAGCAGTTCTTC. This gives the protein CASSYQPGLYNEQFF.

This clone was seen only a few times. At the DNA level, this CDR3 is encoded by other sequences in the same sample as well. The chain links TRBV3-1 (or the pseudogene TRBV3-2) to TRBJ2-2; no reliable D call. This CDR3 contains 14 residues. The V and J ends lost 1 base and 5 bases respectively, with 8 bases between them. Per germline, CDR1 LGHDT and CDR2 YNNKEL (reference sequence). The CDR3 coding sequence is TGTGCCAGCAGCCAAGTGCGAGGTACCGGGGAGCTGTTTTTT. It encodes CASSQVRGTGELFF.

The rearrangement joins TRBV5-6 to TRBJ1-1; 11 bases match TRBD1. The V segment lost 3 bases and the J segment 0 bases; nucleotides outside the gene matches: 7. The CDR3 contains 17 residues. CDR1 and CDR2 (germline): SGHDT, YYEEEE. The CDR3 loop is CASSSRDRGKVNTEAFF. The CDR3 nucleotides read TGTGCCAGCAGCTCGAGGGACAGGGGGAAGGTGAACACTGAAGCTTTCTTT.

The chain is built from TRBV5-4 and TRBJ2-1; D is possibly TRBD2 (5 bases). CDR3 size: 14 residues. Germline V lookup: CDR1 SGHNT, CDR2 YYREEE (reference sequence). The V gene lost 0 bases and the J gene lost 8 bases, with 12 bases spanning the gap. The DNA of the CDR3 is TGTGCCAGCAGCTTGGGAACTAGTTTGGATGAGCAGTTCTTC. Translation gives CASSLGTSLDEQFF.

The chain uses TRBV10-3 and TRBJ2-3; 13 positions agree with TRBD2. With 6 bases clipped from V and 3 bases from J, the junction kept 3 bases outside the gene matches. This CDR3 contains 15 residues. The germline gives CDR1 ENHRY, CDR2 SYGVKD. CDR3 sequence (DNA): TGTGCCATCAGGGGGACTAGCGGGAAAACAGATACGCAGTATTTT. The encoded protein is CAIRGTSGKTDTQYF.

This chain joins TRBV5-6 and TRBJ1-4, with 8 bases matching TRBD1. J gave up 8 bases and V 4 bases, and 10 bases lay outside the gene matches. Germline CDR1 SGHDT, CDR2 YYEEEE. This CDR3 comprises 15 residues. CDR3 region: CASSGTGGPGEKLFF. The CDR3 nucleotides are TGTGCCAGCAGCGGAACAGGGGGGCCGGGGGAAAAACTGTTTTTT.

V is TRBV4-2 and J is TRBJ1-6; weak D call: TRBD1 (6 bases). Trimming took 1 base from V and 8 from J, leaving 12 bases between them. Germline assignment: CDR1 LGHNA and CDR2 YNFKEQ. This CDR3 spans 15 amino acids. Written as DNA, the CDR3 is TGTGCCAGCAGCCAAGTAGGGCAGGGGTATTCACCCCTCCACTTT. Encoded protein: CASSQVGQGYSPLHF.

The chain is built from TRBV6-5 and TRBJ1-2, with D possibly matching TRBD1 (5 bases). This CDR3 has 13 amino acids. V gave up 6 bases and J gave up 7 bases, with 15 bases separating them. CDR1 MNHEY and CDR2 SVGAGI come from the germline V gene. The CDR3 region is CASRPRGVGGYTF. CDR3 in DNA: TGTGCCAGCAGACCCCGGGGGGTAGGTGGCTACACCTTC.

The chain has TRBV4-1 and TRBJ2-3; 7 nucleotides align to TRBD2. Germline V gene data show CDR1 as MGHRA and CDR2 as YSYEKL. V was pared by 3 bases and J by 2 bases, with 5 bases of the junction left unmatched. This CDR3 spans 15 amino acids. CDR3 coding DNA: TGCGCCAGCAGCCACCTAGCGGCTACCACAGATACGCAGTATTTT. Residues: CASSHLAATTDTQYF.

The chain recombines TRBV7-8 with TRBJ2-2, with TRBD2 matching over 8 bases. Germline trimming cut 5 bases from V and 0 bases from J; bases unmatched to any gene: 5. CDR1 and CDR2 (germline): SGHVS, FQNEAQ. The CDR3 is 16 amino acids. Written as DNA, the CDR3 is TGTGCCAGCAGCCACCCGGGACTAGCGAACACCGGGGAGCTGTTTTTT. Its protein is CASSHPGLANTGELFF.

This clone was seen only once. V usage is TRBV28 and J usage is TRBJ2-2, with no clear D. This CDR3 region has 13 residues. Germline V gene sequence: CDR1 MDHEN, CDR2 SYDVKM. Trimming shortened V by 3 bases and J by 7 bases, and 9 bases separated the two germline ends. CDR3 protein: CASSFGGRGELFF. CDR3 nucleotide sequence: TGTGCCAGCAGTTTCGGCGGTCGCGGGGAGCTGTTTTTT.

The V call is TRBV27, the J call TRBJ2-3; D is ambiguous. The V gene's germline CDR1 is MNHEY and CDR2 SMNVEV (reference sequence). This CDR3 has 13 residues. V lost 0 bases and J 6 bases, leaving 7 bases between the germline ends. The CDR3 loop is CASSLSDRDTQYF. CDR3 nucleotides: TGTGCCAGCAGTTTATCAGATCGGGATACGCAGTATTTT.

The chain couples TRBV6-5 to TRBJ1-2, with D tentatively TRBD1 (5 bases). Per the germline V gene, CDR1 is MNHEY and CDR2 is SVGAGI. Trimming shortened V by 4 bases and J by 4 bases, and 13 bases separated the two germline ends. The CDR3 has 14 amino acids. CDR3 bases: TGTGCCAGCAGTTTGGATAGGGGTACCTATGGCTACACCTTC. Translating gives CASSLDRGTYGYTF.

The rearrangement joins TRBV10-3 to TRBJ2-3, with 7 bases lining up with TRBD2. With V trimmed by 10 bases and J by 4 bases, 2 bases remained unmatched. The CDR3 sequence is 11 residues long. The germline V gene has CDR1 ENHRY and CDR2 SYGVKD. The CDR3 spells CATRGADTQYF. In nucleotides, the CDR3 is TGTGCCACCCGGGGGGCAGATACGCAGTATTTT.

This clone was observed a few times. The chain couples TRBV7-3 to TRBJ2-1, with D maybe TRBD1 (5 bases). Trimming shortened V by 4 bases and J by 3 bases, and 19 bases separated the two germline ends. The CDR3 runs to 17 residues. CDR1 is SGHTA, CDR2 FQGTGA, per germline. CDR3 in DNA: TGTGCCAGCAGCTCCCTAGGGATAGCAGGACACTACAATGAGCAGTTCTTC. Residues: CASSSLGIAGHYNEQFF. The full variable domain, its missing parts supplied by reference TRBV7-3 and TRBJ2-1, is GAGVSQTPSNKVTEKGKYVELRCDPISGHTALYWYRQSLGQGPEFLIYFQGTGAADDSGLPNDRFFAVRPEGSVSTLKIQRTERGDSAVYLCASSSLGIAGHYNEQFFGPGTRLTVL.

The chain is built from TRBV6-5 and TRBJ1-3, with unresolved D. CDR1 MNHEY and CDR2 SVGAGI come from the germline V gene. V was shortened by 7 bases and J by 0 bases, with 10 bases between the two germline ends. The length of the CDR3 is 14 residues. The CDR3 region is CASTGFSSGNTIYF. CDR3 DNA: TGTGCCAGCACCGGTTTCTCCTCTGGAAACACCATATATTTT.

The J gene is TRBJ1-1, the V gene TRBV10-3; the D is unclear. This CDR3 has 13 residues. The germline V and J ends were trimmed by 4 bases and 4 bases, with 10 bases remaining between them. CDR1 is ENHRY and CDR2 is SYGVKD in the germline V gene. CDR3 in DNA: TGTGCCATCAGTGCCAGTCGGGGCACTGAAGCTTTCTTT. Translation: CAISASRGTEAFF.

V is TRBV5-5 and J is TRBJ1-1, with TRBD1 identical over 10 bases. V gave up 3 bases and J gave up 1 base; unmatched junction bases: 0. Germline CDR1 SGHKS, CDR2 YYEKEE (reference sequence). This CDR3 spans 14 amino acids. The chain's CDR3 is CASSWDRGNTEAFF. The CDR3 nucleotides are TGTGCCAGCAGCTGGGACAGGGGGAACACTGAAGCTTTCTTT.

The sample holds a few counts of this clone. The chain uses TRBV2 and TRBJ2-2; D is uncertain. Trimming took off 4 bases at V and 0 bases at J, with 6 bases between the two ends. Germline V gene lookup returns CDR1 SNHLY and CDR2 FYNNEI. The CDR3 is 14 amino acids. In DNA form, the CDR3 reads TGTGCCAGCAGTGCCCTAACGAACACCGGGGAGCTGTTTTTT. Translated, it gives CASSALTNTGELFF.

The J gene is TRBJ1-3, the V gene TRBV29-1, with D unresolved. Germline lookup yields CDR1 SQVTM and CDR2 ANQGSEA. Trimming removed 1 base from V and 0 bases from J, with 7 bases in between. The CDR3 spans 14 residues. As DNA, the CDR3 is TGCAGCGTTGAAGGACTGTCCTCTGGAAACACCATATATTTT. It codes for CSVEGLSSGNTIYF.

The chain links TRBV6-5 to TRBJ1-2; no definite D call. The V gene lost 5 bases and the J gene lost 2 bases, with 9 bases spanning the gap. Per the germline V gene, CDR1 is MNHEY and CDR2 is SVGAGI. The CDR3 is 13 residues long. The CDR3 DNA is TGTGCCAGCAGTCGAGATGAGAACTATGGCTACACCTTC. This encodes CASSRDENYGYTF.